A single TCR beta chain is shown here with its context. Its antigen is undetermined. The V gene lost 1 base and the J gene lost 1 base, with 4 bases spanning the gap. The CDR3 runs 14 residues. Looked up from germline, CDR1 is SEHNR and CDR2 is FQNEAQ (reference sequence). The data belong to a study of T cell responses to AZD1222 COVID-19 vaccine. Study-level findings and limits: Two AZD1222 doses significantly raised spike-specific TCR breadth and depth over controls. Seropositivity was recorded at baseline in only 6 or 7 AZD1222 recipients.

TCRdb keeps only in-frame clones here, not all; method: immunoSEQ multiplex PCR. The sample has about 66,000 clones; 79% are singletons. The input for sequencing was peripheral blood, taken on day 0 of MenACWY control vaccination. V and J are TRBV7-9 and TRBJ2-2, with no clear D. The sequence came from an adult in good health. The CDR3: CASSLGGNTGELFF. Here the CDR3 DNA reads TGTGCCAGCAGCTTAGGGGGGAACACCGGGGAGCTGTTTTTT. The full variable domain, rest sourced from reference TRBV7-9 and TRBJ2-2, is DTGVSQNPRHKITKRGQNVTFRCDPISEHNRLYWYRQTLGQGPEFLTYFQNEAQLEKSRLLSDRFSAERPKGSFSTLEIQRTEQGDSAMYLCASSLGGNTGELFFGEGSRLTVL.